The present TCR beta chain was sequenced within a study of cytomegalovirus exposure and HLA in healthy donors. Study conclusions and caveats: Associated with cytomegalovirus, according to the listing, were around 170 TCR beta chains. The CMV antigen specificity of three CMV-associated chains was confirmed through in vitro analysis.

Generated by immunoSEQ multiplex PCR, the TCRdb table keeps only in-frame clones and is missing some. The data show roughly 150,000 clones, approximately 81% seen once. The CDR3 extends over 15 amino acids. V shed 6 bases, J shed 0 bases, and the junction held 4 bases outside the gene matches. In germline, CDR1 is MNHEY, CDR2 SVGAGI. Comments on this clone: Its antigen is unknown.

Among the 110 or so subjects of the validation cohort, separate from the approximately 660-subject first cohort, were the donors. The sequenced sample consisted of PBMCs. V is TRBV6-5 and J is TRBJ2-2; the match to TRBD1 covers 7 bases. The clonotype comes from a man aged 25-40 years in good health and CMV-seropositive. The CDR3 is CASSPQGANTGELFF. DNA of the CDR3: TGTGCCAGCAGCCCTCAGGGGGCGAACACCGGGGAGCTGTTTTTT.